A selection of T cell receptor beta chains follows, all from one sample in a study of blood T cell repertoires in COVID-19. The data were produced by immunoSEQ multiplex PCR, yet TCRdb's version contains in-frame clones alone and is incomplete. Among some 93,000 clones listed, roughly 83% were seen once. Source material: peripheral blood. These receptors were taken from a human donor in a cohort sampled during active COVID-19. Both conserved end residues are part of each CDR3. The D gene is left open where the match is weak. Part of the rows lack a size; the others show once, few, many or a class for expanded clones.

cdr3_aa cdr3_nt d_call j_call clone_size v_call
CASSLDAGGISNYGYTF TGTGCCAGCAGCTTAGATGCAGGGGGCATTTCTAACTATGGCTACACCTTC TRBD1 TRBJ1-2 - TRBV11-2
CASSFGPGGAFF TGTGCCAGCAGTTTCGGGCCTGGAGGAGCTTTCTTT - TRBJ1-1 - TRBV28
CASSQPDRVASDTQYF TGCGCCAGCAGTCAACCGGACAGGGTTGCCTCAGATACGCAGTATTTT TRBD1 TRBJ2-3 - TRBV23-1
CASSLAGSYNEQFF TGTGCCAGCAGTTTAGCGGGGTCCTACAATGAGCAGTTCTTC TRBD2 TRBJ2-1 - TRBV11-2
CASSQDGAASSSYNEQFF TGTGCCAGCAGCCAAGATGGGGCGGCTAGTAGCTCCTACAATGAGCAGTTCTTC - TRBJ2-1 - TRBV4-2
CASGNRASNEKLFF TGTGCTAGTGGCAACAGGGCTTCTAATGAAAAACTGTTTTTT - TRBJ1-4 - TRBV12-5
CASSLGTGQPEEQYF TGTGCCAGCAGCCTAGGGACAGGTCAACCCGAGGAGCAGTACTTC TRBD1 TRBJ2-7 - TRBV7-9
CASHNRDRYYGYTF TGTGCCAGCCATAACCGGGACAGGTACTATGGCTACACCTTC TRBD1 TRBJ1-2 once TRBV6-4
CASSLGDRGSQETQYF TGTGCCAGCAGCTTGGGAGATAGGGGCAGTCAAGAGACCCAGTACTTC - TRBJ2-5 - TRBV5-4
CASHPPHRVTGELFF TGTGCCAGCCACCCGCCACACAGGGTCACCGGGGAGCTGTTTTTT - TRBJ2-2 - TRBV18
CASSIAGATEAFF TGCGCCAGCAGTATAGCAGGGGCCACTGAAGCTTTCTTT - TRBJ1-1 - TRBV10-1
CASSISGENYEQYF TGTGCCAGTAGTATTAGCGGTGAGAACTACGAGCAGTACTTC - TRBJ2-7 - TRBV19
CASSLGGGTGTGELFF TGTGCTAGCAGCCTGGGTGGTGGAACAGGTACCGGGGAGCTGTTTTTT - TRBJ2-2 - TRBV7-7